This T cell receptor (beta chain) was recorded in a study of T cell responses to AZD1222 COVID-19 vaccine. Study as a whole: Pooled samples include second doses given at about 4 or 12 weeks. Whole-study findings and limits: Recipients of two AZD1222 doses showed rising Spike-specific TCR breadth and depth. The study identified only five to seven AZD1222 recipients as seropositive at baseline. Researchers took repertoire samples only after the peak T cell response had come.

This clone was counted a few times. Antigen: not known. V lost 4 bases and J 0 bases, leaving 4 bases between the germline ends. Germline loops: CDR1 SGHTA, CDR2 FQGNSA. The CDR3 spans 13 residues. Only in-frame clones appear in the TCRdb table, and some are missing; sequencing was by immunoSEQ multiplex PCR. The data contain 100,000 to 150,000 clones, roughly 90% of them seen just once; the ten biggest clones take up 4.2%. The chain links TRBV7-2 to TRBJ2-1; D is ambiguous. Material: peripheral blood, obtained on day 0 of AZD1222 vaccination. The receptor was isolated from an adult in good health. CDR3 DNA sequence: TGTGCCAGCAGCTCCAGCTCCTACAATGAGCAGTTCTTC. Its translation: CASSSSSYNEQFF.